The clone carrying this TCR beta chain occurred many times. This entry comes from a study of T cells after yellow fever vaccination. Study information: Fractions containing few cells were prepared with SMART-Seq v4 Ultra Low Input.

Germline CDR1 SGHNT, CDR2 YENEEA. Trimming cost V 5 bases and J 7 bases; bases outside gene matches: 10. The CDR3 totals 15 residues. In making TCR cDNA, 5'RACE template switching added a universal primer site and UMIs to it. One entry per CDR3 protein, called by TCRdb with MiXCR from the 5' RACE reads. Of 60,000 to 85,000 distinct CDR3 sequences in the sample, approximately 7% are singletons; the top ten hold about 40%. Sequences were derived from CD8+ T cells sorted from PBMCs, sampled approximately 47 days after the first yellow fever vaccination. The chain uses TRBV11-3 and TRBJ2-1, with 8 bases identical to TRBD1. The TCR comes from a man aged 18-30 years who received the YFV17D yellow fever vaccine. The CDR3 DNA reads as TGTGCCAGCAGCCCCCGGGACAGGACTACAAATGAGCAGTTCTTC. It codes for CASSPRDRTTNEQFF.